The next 3 T cell receptor beta chains were all read from a single sample in a study of cytomegalovirus exposure and HLA in healthy donors. The study ran its PCR with 60 Vbeta and 13 Jbeta primers. Clones were sequenced by immunoSEQ multiplex PCR, and TCRdb holds only the in-frame ones, with some missing. Found here are 150,000 to 200,000 clones, roughly 80% of them singletons; the top ten hold approximately 3.1%. The sequenced sample consisted of PBMCs. The receptors derive from a woman aged 40 to 50 in good health and CMV-seronegative.

This clone was counted a few times. J is TRBJ1-1 and V is TRBV5-6, with D possibly being TRBD1 (5 bases). The CDR3 covers 14 residues. Germline CDR1 reads SGHDT; CDR2 reads YYEEEE. Trimming took 1 base from V and 4 from J, leaving 11 bases between them. The CDR3 region has the DNA TGTGCCAGCAGCTTGATCTGGGGGGTCACTGAAGCTTTCTTT. It codes for CASSLIWGVTEAFF. The variable domain in full, completed from reference TRBV5-6 and TRBJ1-1, reads DAGVTQSPTHLIKTRGQQVTLRCSPKSGHDTVSWYQQALGQGPQFIFQYYEEEERQRGNFPDRFSGHQFPNYSSELNVNALLLGDSALYLCASSLIWGVTEAFFGQGTRLTVV.

Concerning this clone itself: Relative to the germline gene, one junction end is altered; a read error may explain this. The rearrangement joins TRBV4-1 to TRBJ1-2, with TRBD1 identical over 7 bases. CDR1 and CDR2 from the germline V gene are MGHRA and YSYEKL. This CDR3 is 15 amino acids long. For the CDR3, the DNA is TGCGCCAGCAGCCAAGACTGGACAGGAAACTATGGCTACGCCTTC. This codes for CASSQDWTGNYGYAF.

The chain links TRBV5-4 to TRBJ2-1; TRBD2 agrees at 7 bases. Germline V gene data show CDR1 as SGHNT and CDR2 as YYREEE (reference sequence). Trimming cost V 9 bases and J 4 bases; bases outside gene matches: 10. CDR3 length: 14 residues. CDR3 loop: CAINTGGGYNEQFF. CDR3 nucleotide sequence: TGTGCCATCAACACCGGCGGGGGTTACAATGAGCAGTTCTTC.